Following are 24 T cell receptor beta chains from one sample sequenced in a study of blood T cell repertoires in COVID-19. Sequenced by immunoSEQ multiplex PCR; TCRdb stores in-frame clones only, minus some. The table lists under 450,000 clones, 75% to 90% of them singletons. Sequencing was carried out using peripheral blood. The receptor set was obtained from a woman aged 55-69 years with COVID-19, enrolled during active disease.

The chain has TRBV7-2 and TRBJ1-2, with unresolved D. CDR3 size: 14 residues. V lost 1 base and J 8 bases, leaving 14 bases between the germline ends. Germline CDR1 and CDR2: SGHTA and FQGNSA. Here the CDR3 reads CASSLVNGDGGYTF. The CDR3 DNA reads TGTGCCAGCAGCTTAGTAAACGGGGATGGCGGCTACACCTTC.

About this clone: The sample has other DNA sequences that encode this CDR3 too. CDR3 residues: CASSLDSQPQHF. CDR3 coding DNA: TGTGCCAGCAGCCTGGACAGTCAGCCCCAGCATTTT. The J gene is TRBJ1-5, the V gene TRBV5-4; possible D gene TRBD1, 6 bases. The CDR3 is 12 amino acids. Germline V CDR1 and CDR2: SGHNT, YYREEE (reference sequence). Trimming left V 4 bases short and J 6 bases short, with 8 bases between. Looking up the rest from reference TRBV5-4 and TRBJ1-5 gives the full variable domain: ETGVTQSPTHLIKTRGQQVTLRCSSQSGHNTVSWYQQALGQGPQFIFQYYREEENGRGNFPPRFSGLQFPNYSSELNVNALELDDSALYLCASSLDSQPQHFGDGTRLSIL.

The chain recombines TRBV30 with TRBJ2-1; 9 bases align to TRBD1. The germline CDR1 and CDR2 sequences are GTSNPN and SVGIG (reference sequence). The CDR3 contains 13 residues. V trimming: 0 bases; J trimming: 9 bases; junction bases outside the gene matches: 3. The CDR3 bases are TGTGCCTGGAGTGTGGACAGGGGAAGTGAGCAGTTCTTC. This translates into CAWSVDRGSEQFF.

This clone was detected only a few times. J is TRBJ2-7 and V is TRBV6-6; D call uncertain. In germline, CDR1 is MNHNY, CDR2 SVGAGI (reference sequence). This CDR3 contains 13 residues. Trimming took 0 bases from V and 5 from J, leaving 8 bases between them. In DNA, the CDR3 is TGTGCCAGCAGTTACTCGATTAGCCACGAGCAGTACTTC. Amino acids: CASSYSISHEQYF.

This clone has more than one count but fewer than ten. J is TRBJ1-5 and V is TRBV7-2; no clear D gene. Looked up from germline, CDR1 is SGHTA and CDR2 is FQGNSA. V shed 2 bases and J shed 11 bases, with 10 bases lying between them. The CDR3 is 12 residues long. The CDR3 loop reads CASSLSAGTQHF. The CDR3 DNA sequence: TGTGCCAGCAGCTTAAGCGCCGGGACCCAGCATTTT.

This clone has only one observation. The chain employs TRBV19 and TRBJ1-4; possible D gene TRBD1, 5 bases. This CDR3 spans 13 amino acids. Germline CDR1 LNHDA, CDR2 SQIVND (reference sequence). With 2 bases removed from V and 11 bases from J, the gap between germline ends came to 12 bases. The CDR3 coding sequence is TGTGCCAGTAGTATATCGGGGCGGGAGAAACTGTTTTTT. Amino acid sequence: CASSISGREKLFF.

This chain links TRBV2 with TRBJ2-2, with 12 bases identical to TRBD1. J lost 1 base, V lost 8 bases, and 8 bases had no gene match. Germline CDR1 and CDR2: SNHLY and FYNNEI. This CDR3 comprises 17 residues. CDR3 sequence: CASVGTGGAGNTGELFF. The CDR3 bases are TGTGCCAGCGTCGGGACAGGGGGCGCCGGGAACACCGGGGAGCTGTTTTTT.

The chain has TRBV5-6 and TRBJ1-1, with D unresolved. Germline values: CDR1 SGHDT, CDR2 YYEEEE. This CDR3 spans 15 amino acids. Deletions cut 4 bases from V and 3 bases from J, with 16 bases between. CDR3 DNA sequence: TGTGCCAGCAGCCTAGGTTCTGATTGGGACACTGAAGCTTTCTTT. This translates into CASSLGSDWDTEAFF.

The chain combines TRBV19 with TRBJ1-2; D is unclear. The CDR3 runs 15 residues. V gave up 3 bases and J gave up 2 bases, with 13 bases separating them. Germline CDR1 LNHDA, CDR2 SQIVND (reference sequence). The CDR3 DNA reads as TGTGCCAGTAGTATCCCCGGACCGGGAAACTATGGCTACACCTTC. Translated, it gives CASSIPGPGNYGYTF. Full variable domain (rest looked up from reference TRBV19 and TRBJ1-2): DGGITQSPKYLFRKEGQNVTLSCEQNLNHDAMYWYRQDPGQGLRLIYYSQIVNDFQKGDIAEGYSVSREKKESFPLTVTSAQKNPTAFYLCASSIPGPGNYGYTFGSGTRLTVV.

The V and J genes are TRBV27 and TRBJ2-5, with TRBD1 matching over 12 bases. CDR3 length: 18 amino acids. CDR1 and CDR2 from the germline V gene are MNHEY and SMNVEV (reference sequence). V lost 5 bases to trimming and J lost 1 base; unmatched junction nucleotides: 11. The CDR3 DNA sequence: TGTGCCAGCAGTCATCGGACCGGGACAGGGGGCTTCCAAGAGACCCAGTACTTC. As protein: CASSHRTGTGGFQETQYF.

This clone was observed a handful of times. The rearrangement links TRBV5-1 to TRBJ1-1, with a weak D call TRBD1 (6 bases). Germline V lookup: CDR1 SGHRS, CDR2 YFSETQ. The CDR3 is made up of 14 amino acids. V shed 1 base and J shed 5 bases, with 12 bases lying between them. The CDR3 DNA reads TGCGCCAGCAGCTTGTACAGGGACGGGACTGAAGCTTTCTTT. The encoded protein is CASSLYRDGTEAFF.

The chain carries TRBV4-2 and TRBJ2-7; 7 positions match TRBD2. V shed 1 base, J shed 3 bases, and the junction held 6 bases outside the gene matches. CDR3 size: 15 residues. In germline, CDR1 is LGHNA, CDR2 YNFKEQ. The CDR3 DNA is TGTGCCAGCAGCCAAGGGTCGGCGGGGGACTACGAGCAGTACTTC. It yields the protein CASSQGSAGDYEQYF.

Concerning this clone: One end of the junction varies from germline; a read error may be responsible. The chain couples TRBV7-3 to TRBJ2-7; D might be TRBD1 (6 bases). Germline V CDR1 and CDR2: SGHTA, FQGTGA. The CDR3 runs to 11 residues. The CDR3 loop reads CASSSSGTRFF. CDR3 DNA sequence: TGTGCCAGCAGCTCCTCCGGGACACGATTCTTC.

This chain links TRBV27 with TRBJ2-1, with a tentative D call TRBD1 (6 bases). Germline V gene sequence: CDR1 MNHEY, CDR2 SMNVEV (reference sequence). This CDR3 contains 14 residues. The V and J ends lost 6 bases and 4 bases respectively, with 13 bases between them. The CDR3 sequence: CASRQGMSYNEQFF. Here the CDR3 DNA reads TGTGCCAGCAGACAGGGCATGTCGTACAATGAGCAGTTCTTC.

This sequence joins TRBV18 and TRBJ1-1; D gene unclear. The CDR3 totals 16 residues. Trimming shortened V by 3 bases and J by 5 bases, and 19 bases separated the two germline ends. From germline, CDR1 is KGHSH and CDR2 LQKENI. The CDR3 reads CASSPREWEGGTEAFF. The CDR3, as DNA: TGTGCCAGCTCACCTCGCGAATGGGAGGGAGGGACTGAAGCTTTCTTT.

The CDR3 spells CASSESGEKYNEQFF. The CDR3 DNA sequence: TGCGCCAGCAGCGAAAGCGGGGAGAAGTACAATGAGCAGTTCTTC. The chain is built from TRBV5-1 and TRBJ2-1, with TRBD2 matching 7 bases. Per germline, CDR1 SGHRS and CDR2 YFSETQ. The CDR3 is made up of 15 amino acids. V lost 4 bases, J lost 4 bases, and 8 bases stayed unmatched.

This clone has just one count. V gene TRBV28 combines with J gene TRBJ1-1, with 9 positions matching TRBD1. Germline V gene data show CDR1 as MDHEN and CDR2 as SYDVKM. The CDR3 runs to 14 residues. V shed 5 bases and J 1 base; nucleotides not matched to a gene: 2. CDR3 in amino acids: CASSVQGANTEAFF. Here the CDR3 DNA reads TGTGCCAGCAGTGTACAGGGGGCGAACACTGAAGCTTTCTTT.

J is TRBJ2-1 and V is TRBV11-2, with 7 nucleotides matching TRBD2. The CDR3 has 14 amino acids. V gave up 3 bases and J gave up 10 bases; unmatched junction bases: 9. Germline CDR1 is SGHAT and CDR2 is FQNNGV. The CDR3 region is CASSLRWGGEEQFF. DNA for the CDR3: TGTGCCAGCAGCTTGAGGTGGGGGGGGGAGGAGCAGTTCTTC.

As DNA, the CDR3 is TGCGCCAGCAGTCCTACGAATGCAGACTGGGGGGTAAAAGAGACCCAGTACTTC. Translation gives CASSPTNADWGVKETQYF. The rearrangement links TRBV5-1 to TRBJ2-5; a possible D gene is TRBD2 (6 bases). V was cut by 5 bases and J by 3 bases, with 26 bases left in between. Per germline, CDR1 SGHRS and CDR2 YFSETQ. The CDR3 contains 18 residues.

The rearrangement links TRBV4-1 to TRBJ1-4; D remains unclear. The germline V gene encodes CDR1 MGHRA and CDR2 YSYEKL. Trimming took 0 bases from V and 0 from J, leaving 11 bases between them. The CDR3 runs 17 residues. The CDR3 coding sequence is TGCGCCAGCAGCCAAGACGGGAGACAAGCAACTAATGAAAAACTGTTTTTT. Its protein product is CASSQDGRQATNEKLFF.

For the CDR3, the DNA is TGTGCCAGCAGTGAAGGGACAGGGTGGAACGAGCAGTACTTC. This encodes CASSEGTGWNEQYF. The chain carries TRBV2 and TRBJ2-7, with 8 bases that match TRBD1. The CDR3 has 14 residues. CDR1 SNHLY and CDR2 FYNNEI come from the germline V gene. The V segment lost 1 base and the J segment 5 bases; nucleotides outside the gene matches: 4.

This clone came up once. The chain is built from TRBV6-5 and TRBJ1-2; 10 bases agree with TRBD1. The V segment lost 1 base and the J segment 3 bases; nucleotides outside the gene matches: 2. The CDR3 contains 15 residues. CDR1 is MNHEY and CDR2 is SVGAGI in the germline V gene. The CDR3 DNA reads as TGTGCCAGCAGTTACTACGGGACAGGGGACTATGGCTACACCTTC. As protein: CASSYYGTGDYGYTF.

The V call is TRBV6-6, the J call TRBJ1-2; 7 nucleotides line up with TRBD1. Germline loops: CDR1 MNHNY, CDR2 SVGAGI (reference sequence). The ends lost 2 bases at V and 7 bases at J; junction bases unmatched: 7. The CDR3 runs to 14 residues. The CDR3 loop is CASSYQGVAGGYTF. CDR3 sequence (DNA): TGTGCCAGCAGTTACCAGGGGGTCGCTGGTGGCTACACCTTC.

The rearrangement uses TRBV6-1 and TRBJ2-2, with 11 positions matching TRBD1. The V and J ends lost 3 bases and 7 bases, in that order; junction bases with no gene match: 4. Germline loops: CDR1 MNHNS, CDR2 SASEGT. The CDR3 is 15 residues long. The CDR3 nucleotides are TGTGCCAGCAGTGACCCCGGGACAGGGGGCGGGGAGCTGTTTTTT. Translating gives CASSDPGTGGGELFF.